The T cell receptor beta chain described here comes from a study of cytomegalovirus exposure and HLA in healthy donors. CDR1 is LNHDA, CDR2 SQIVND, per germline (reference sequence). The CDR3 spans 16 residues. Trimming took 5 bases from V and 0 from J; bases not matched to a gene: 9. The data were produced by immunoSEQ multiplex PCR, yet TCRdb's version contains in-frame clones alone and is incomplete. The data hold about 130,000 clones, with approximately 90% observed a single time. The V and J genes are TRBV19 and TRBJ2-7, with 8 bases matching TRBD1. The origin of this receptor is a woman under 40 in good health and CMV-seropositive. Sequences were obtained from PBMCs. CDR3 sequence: CASSETGTGLSYEQYF. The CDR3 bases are TGTGCCAGTAGTGAGACCGGGACAGGCCTCTCCTACGAGCAGTACTTC.